Shown below are 30 T cell receptor beta chains from a single sample sequenced in a study of T cells after yellow fever vaccination. TCRdb re-called the 5' RACE reads through MiXCR, storing one row per CDR3 protein. In the table there are roughly 150,000 distinct CDR3 sequences, under 8% of which are singletons. Material: CD4+ T cells sorted from PBMCs, obtained 10 days after the yellow fever booster vaccination. The source is a man aged 25-45 years who received the YFV17D yellow fever vaccine.

About this clonotype: The DNA is omitted, as the CDR3 cannot be located on it reliably, and the CDR3 follows TCRdb's listing. CDR3 sequence: CCCSARVSGTSARPGDYEQYF. J is TRBJ2-7 and V is TRBV6-4; the table's D call, TRBD2, has no DNA check behind it. The CDR3 comprises 21 residues, both ends counted. The germline V gene encodes CDR1 MRHNA and CDR2 SNTAGT.

There are many counts of this clonotype. This chain links TRBV29-1 with TRBJ2-5; D not certain. Germline values: CDR1 SQVTM, CDR2 ANQGSEA. Trimming took 7 bases from V and 5 from J, leaving 14 bases between them. The CDR3 totals 12 residues. The CDR3 is CSGKDGRETQYF. For the CDR3, the DNA is TGCAGCGGGAAGGACGGGCGGGAGACCCAGTACTTC. The variable domain in full, with the rest retrieved from reference TRBV29-1 and TRBJ2-5, is SAVISQKPSRDICQRGTSLTIQCQVDSQVTMMFWYRQQPGQSLTLIATANQGSEATYESGFVIDKFPISRPNLTFSTLTVSNMSPEDSSIYLCSGKDGRETQYFGPGTRLLVL.

Many counts were recorded for this clonotype. The chain couples TRBV19 to TRBJ2-7; 9 bases map to TRBD1. CDR3 length: 13 amino acids. J gave up 5 bases and V 7 bases, and 6 bases lay outside the gene matches. Germline CDR1 reads LNHDA; CDR2 reads SQIVND (reference sequence). CDR3 bases: TGTGCCAGTATGGGACAGGGACTACACGAGCAGTACTTC. Translating it yields CASMGQGLHEQYF.

This clonotype was detected ten times or more. The chain combines TRBV7-2 with TRBJ2-7; D is unresolved. The V end lost 3 bases, the J end lost 3 bases, and 15 bases lay between the germline ends. Germline loops: CDR1 SGHTA, CDR2 FQGNSA. The CDR3 loop spans 15 amino acids. The CDR3 loop is CASSFSTAVFYEQYF. DNA of the CDR3: TGTGCCAGCAGCTTTAGTACCGCCGTTTTCTACGAGCAGTACTTC.

The rearrangement uses TRBV7-9 and TRBJ2-7, with TRBD1 identical over 8 bases. Trimming at V came to 5 bases and at J to 2 bases, leaving 5 bases not matched to a gene. This CDR3 has 14 residues. Germline V gives CDR1 SEHNR, CDR2 FQNEAQ (reference sequence). The CDR3 here is CASSTTGVPYEQYF. Here the CDR3 DNA reads TGTGCCAGCAGCACGACAGGGGTCCCCTACGAGCAGTACTTC.

This chain uses TRBV7-8 with TRBJ2-3; D possibly corresponds to TRBD1 (6 bases). Germline CDR1 SGHVS, CDR2 FQNEAQ. The CDR3 spans 16 residues. Trimming cost V 6 bases and J 2 bases, with 18 bases left between them. This CDR3 is CASRAVRGAPTDTQYF. DNA for the CDR3: TGTGCCAGCAGAGCCGTCAGGGGCGCACCCACAGATACGCAGTATTTT.

This clonotype was observed many times. The chain has TRBV3-1 and TRBJ2-7; 12 nucleotides align to TRBD2. Germline values: CDR1 LGHDT, CDR2 YNNKEL (reference sequence). The V and J ends lost 6 bases and 7 bases, in that order; junction bases with no gene match: 7. The CDR3 is 14 residues long. Here the CDR3 DNA reads TGTGCCAGCAGTCGACTAGCGGGAGTCGGGGAGCAGTACTTC. Translation gives CASSRLAGVGEQYF.

This clonotype was picked up many times. This rearrangement joins TRBV5-1 to TRBJ2-1, with D possibly being TRBD2 (6 bases). The V and J ends lost 0 bases and 15 bases respectively, with 19 bases between them. The CDR3 length is 14 residues. Looked up from germline, CDR1 is SGHRS and CDR2 is YFSETQ. The CDR3 reads CASSLVTPGSGRFF. In nucleotides, the CDR3 is TGCGCCAGCAGCTTGGTAACACCTGGTAGCGGCAGGTTCTTC.

This clonotype was seen at least ten times. This chain links TRBV18 with TRBJ2-5, with D uncertain. V was shortened by 2 bases and J by 4 bases, with 8 bases between the two germline ends. The germline V gene has CDR1 KGHSH and CDR2 LQKENI. The CDR3 contains 13 residues. This CDR3 is CASSPGSAETQYF. In DNA form, the CDR3 reads TGTGCCAGCTCACCAGGATCCGCAGAGACCCAGTACTTC. The variable domain in full, with the rest retrieved from reference TRBV18 and TRBJ2-5, is NAGVMQNPRHLVRRRGQEARLRCSPMKGHSHVYWYRQLPEEGLKFMVYLQKENIIDESGMPKERFSAEFPKEGPSILRIQQVVRGDSAAYFCASSPGSAETQYFGPGTRLLVL.

This clonotype was counted between two and nine times. J is TRBJ2-3 and V is TRBV29-1; D unclear. The CDR3 consists of 12 residues. Trimming removed 4 bases at V and 2 bases at J, with 7 bases between. In germline, CDR1 is SQVTM, CDR2 ANQGSEA. For the CDR3, the DNA is TGCAGCGTTGGTGGTTACACAGATACGCAGTATTTT. This encodes CSVGGYTDTQYF.

This clonotype was seen many times. The chain has TRBV5-1 and TRBJ2-1; D is undetermined. Germline assignment: CDR1 SGHRS and CDR2 YFSETQ. The CDR3 runs 15 residues. Trimming stripped 0 bases from V and 7 bases from J, with 14 bases between. DNA for the CDR3: TGCGCCAGCAGCTTGGCCCGCGGAGTTAATAATGAGCAGTTCTTC. It specifies CASSLARGVNNEQFF.

This clonotype was counted ten times or more. The chain employs TRBV3-1 and TRBJ2-3; D is possibly TRBD1 or TRBD2 (6 bases each). Germline-derived CDR1 and CDR2 are LGHDT and YNNKEL (reference sequence). The length of the CDR3 is 14 residues. The V gene lost 7 bases and the J gene lost 6 bases, with 17 bases spanning the gap. CDR3: CASTSWGARDTQYF. The DNA of the CDR3 is TGTGCCAGCACTTCGTGGGGGGCTCGCGATACGCAGTATTTT.

This clonotype has ten or more counts. The chain joins TRBV20-1 to TRBJ1-1; 8 nucleotides match TRBD1. CDR1 and CDR2 from the germline V gene are DFQATT and SNEGSKA (reference sequence). The V segment lost 1 base and the J segment 4 bases; nucleotides outside the gene matches: 2. The CDR3 is made up of 13 amino acids. CDR3 coding DNA: TGCAGTGCTAGAGTGGACAGGGCCACTGAAGCTTTCTTT. Protein: CSARVDRATEAFF.

At least ten counts were recorded for this clonotype. This chain uses TRBV24-1 with TRBJ2-5, with a weak D call TRBD1 (5 bases). CDR1 is KGHDR, CDR2 SFDVKD, per germline. V was trimmed by 0 bases and J by 4 bases, leaving 11 bases between them. CDR3 length equals 15 residues. DNA for the CDR3: TGTGCCACCAGTGATTTGGGGCAGGGTGGAGAGACCCAGTACTTC. Amino acid sequence: CATSDLGQGGETQYF.

This clonotype was observed a handful of times. This chain joins TRBV5-1 and TRBJ2-1, with a possible D match to TRBD2 (5 bases). V dropped 0 bases and J dropped 4 bases, with 8 bases sitting between them. The CDR3 is 14 residues long. Germline assignment: CDR1 SGHRS and CDR2 YFSETQ. CDR3: CASSLATGYNEQFF. The CDR3, as DNA: TGCGCCAGCAGCTTGGCTACGGGGTACAATGAGCAGTTCTTC.

This clonotype has ten or more counts. This chain uses TRBV7-2 with TRBJ2-7; D gene unclear. V shed 1 base and J shed 3 bases, with 7 bases lying between them. Germline loops: CDR1 SGHTA, CDR2 FQGNSA. The CDR3 is 13 residues long. In DNA, the CDR3 is TGTGCCAGCAGCTTAGGAACTCGCTACGAGCAGTACTTC. It specifies CASSLGTRYEQYF. Variable domain in full (rest from reference TRBV7-2 and TRBJ2-7): GAGVSQSPSNKVTEKGKDVELRCDPISGHTALYWYRQSLGQGLEFLIYFQGNSAPDKSGLPSDRFSAERTGGSVSTLTIQRTQQEDSAVYLCASSLGTRYEQYFGPGTRLTVT.

This clonotype was picked up many times. The V call is TRBV6-2 or TRBV6-3, the J call TRBJ2-7, with a weak D call TRBD1 (5 bases). The V gene lost 2 bases and the J gene lost 6 bases, with 5 bases spanning the gap. This CDR3 spans 11 amino acids. CDR1 is MNHEY and CDR2 is SVGEGT in the germline V gene. The CDR3 DNA follows: TGTGCCAGCAGTTACAGGGGCGAGCAGTACTTC. It specifies CASSYRGEQYF.

The sample holds many counts of this clonotype. The rearrangement joins TRBV7-2 to TRBJ2-7, with a possible D match to TRBD2 (6 bases). Germline CDR1 SGHTA, CDR2 FQGNSA. The CDR3 has 14 amino acids. Deletions cut 5 bases from V and 0 bases from J, with 11 bases between. CDR3 sequence: CASSTRLGSYEQYF. The CDR3 DNA reads TGTGCCAGCAGCACTCGACTAGGCTCCTACGAGCAGTACTTC.

This clonotype was observed at least ten times. The chain carries TRBV5-1 and TRBJ2-6; D not resolved. V was clipped by 9 bases and J by 4 bases, with 11 bases between them. The CDR3 extends over 13 amino acids. Germline V gene lookup returns CDR1 SGHRS and CDR2 YFSETQ. CDR3 nucleotides: TGCGCCACCGCAATAGACGGGGCCAACGTCCTGACTTTC. Translating gives CATAIDGANVLTF.

This clonotype was found many times. This rearrangement joins TRBV6-5 to TRBJ1-2; a weak D match, TRBD1 (6 bases). Trimming pared 6 bases from V and 8 bases from J, leaving 16 bases between. Germline V gives CDR1 MNHEY, CDR2 SVGAGI. CDR3 length equals 13 residues. The CDR3 loop reads CASSGQSYGGYTF. Written as DNA, the CDR3 is TGTGCCAGCAGCGGACAGTCCTATGGAGGCTACACCTTC.

A word on this clonotype: With a much larger clone just one base away, this may be a read error. The rearrangement links TRBV20-1 to TRBJ2-7, with D perhaps TRBD1 (5 bases). The CDR3 consists of 15 residues. Germline CDR1 reads DFQATT; CDR2 reads SNEGSKA (reference sequence). The CDR3 spells CCASPRVGGSYEQYF. The DNA of the CDR3 is TGCTGTGCTAGTCCCAGGGTGGGTGGCTCCTACGAGCAGTACTTC.

In this sample, this clonotype turned up many times. J is TRBJ2-1 and V is TRBV6-2 or TRBV6-3; D might be TRBD1 (5 bases). Trimming stripped 10 bases from V and 4 bases from J, with 11 bases between. This CDR3 has 12 amino acids. Germline V CDR1 and CDR2: MNHEY, SVGEGT. Here the CDR3 reads CAIGASYNEQFF. CDR3 nucleotide sequence: TGTGCCATAGGGGCCAGTTACAATGAGCAGTTCTTC.

This clonotype has more than one count but fewer than ten. The CDR3 spells CSARRGTQNTGELFF. The CDR3 coding sequence is TGCAGTGCCCGCAGGGGGACTCAAAACACCGGGGAGCTGTTTTTT. The chain joins TRBV20-1 to TRBJ2-2, with D tentatively TRBD1 (7 bases). Germline CDR1 DFQATT, CDR2 SNEGSKA (reference sequence). Trimming cost V 6 bases and J 2 bases, with 16 bases left between them. The CDR3 is made up of 15 amino acids.

As to this clonotype: This sequence may be a read error, since a much larger clone differs from it by one base. The chain links TRBV20-1 to TRBJ2-2; 9 nucleotides align to TRBD2. CDR3 length: 15 amino acids. CDR1 and CDR2 from the germline V gene are DFQATT and SNEGSKA (reference sequence). CDR3 protein: CGALLAGANTGELFF. In nucleotides, the CDR3 is TGCGGTGCCTTATTAGCGGGGGCGAACACCGGGGAGCTGTTTTTT.

This clonotype was seen many times. This rearrangement joins TRBV7-2 to TRBJ2-7; TRBD2 matches 9 bases. The CDR3 is made up of 15 amino acids. Germline lookup yields CDR1 SGHTA and CDR2 FQGNSA. J was trimmed by 4 bases and V by 2 bases; bases with no gene match: 6. CDR3 nucleotides: TGTGCCAGCAGCTTAAACGGGCTAGCGGGGTACGAGCAGTACTTC. It specifies CASSLNGLAGYEQYF.

This clonotype was seen only a few times. The chain carries TRBV5-1 and TRBJ2-1; TRBD2 agrees at 13 bases. CDR1 SGHRS and CDR2 YFSETQ come from the germline V gene. The CDR3 runs to 17 residues. The J segment lost 1 base and the V segment lost 2 bases, leaving 3 bases of the junction unmatched. CDR3: CASSLPGLAGSYNEQFF. In DNA form, the CDR3 reads TGCGCCAGCAGCTTACCGGGACTAGCGGGATCCTACAATGAGCAGTTCTTC.

Ten or more counts support this clonotype. This chain joins TRBV20-1 and TRBJ2-3; tentative D call: TRBD2 (6 bases). V shed 3 bases and J shed 6 bases, with 13 bases lying between them. This CDR3 has 13 amino acids. CDR1 and CDR2 from the germline V gene are DFQATT and SNEGSKA (reference sequence). CDR3 nucleotide sequence: TGCAGTGCTAGTTACGGGAGTCCCGATACGCAGTATTTT. The encoded protein is CSASYGSPDTQYF.

This clonotype was detected only a few times. The chain links TRBV19 to TRBJ2-1, with a possible D match to TRBD2 (5 bases). Germline values: CDR1 LNHDA, CDR2 SQIVND (reference sequence). The CDR3 covers 13 residues. V was cut by 3 bases and J by 9 bases, with 12 bases left in between. CDR3 residues: CASSIEGRSEQFF. Here the CDR3 DNA reads TGTGCCAGTAGTATTGAGGGCCGCAGTGAGCAGTTCTTC.

This clonotype occurred a few times. At one end the junction does not follow the germline gene, possibly because of a read error. The chain couples TRBV6-1 to TRBJ2-7; TRBD2 is a possible D gene (6 bases). The CDR3 length is 11 residues. Germline values: CDR1 MNHNS, CDR2 SASEGT. The CDR3 nucleotides read TGTGCCAGCAGTGAACTGGACTACGCTCACTTC. It translates to CASSELDYAHF.

This clonotype has at least ten counts. The gene calls are TRBV5-1 and TRBJ2-7; D is possibly TRBD1 (5 bases). From germline, CDR1 is SGHRS and CDR2 YFSETQ. Trimming shortened V by 2 bases and J by 1 base, and 10 bases separated the two germline ends. This CDR3 contains 14 residues. CDR3 nucleotide sequence: TGCGCCAGCAGCTTCAATAGGGGTTCCTACGAGCAGTACTTC. Its translation: CASSFNRGSYEQYF.